This T cell receptor beta chain was identified during a study of OX40 agonist ivuxolimab in advanced cancers. Study summary: At doses from 0.01 to 10 mg/kg, patients were given intravenous ivuxolimab every 2 weeks. Notes on the study in general: Fewer expanded clones were found on average in CD4+ than in CD8+ T cells. Dosing at 0.1 to 3.0 mg/kg was accompanied by clonal expansion of CD4+ and CD8+ blood T cells by week 6.

On this clone: What it binds is not known.

Profiled with immunoSEQ multiplex PCR; TCRdb holds only in-frame clones, not every one. The sample yields 100,000 to 120,000 clones, approximately 89% seen once. Trimming shortened V by 4 bases and J by 6 bases, and 8 bases separated the two germline ends. CDR3 length: 12 residues. Germline CDR1 reads MNHNY; CDR2 reads SVGAGI (reference sequence). Researchers took blood at baseline, on cycle 4 day 1, and on cycle 7 day 1. This sample comprised CD4+ or CD8+ T cells sorted from blood, obtained in a trial of the OX40 agonist ivuxolimab. The rearrangement links TRBV6-6 to TRBJ2-3; no clear D gene. The sequence was obtained from an adult with an advanced solid tumor such as melanoma, head and neck, liver or kidney cancer. The CDR3 nucleotides read TGTGCCAGCAGTTCCTTGGGGGATACGCAGTATTTT. Amino acid sequence: CASSSLGDTQYF.